What follows describes a single T cell receptor (beta chain). Participants comprised healthy donors of bone marrow. The entry originates in a study of cytomegalovirus exposure and HLA in healthy donors. Background on the study: Earlier results showed 90 million to 120 million unique TCR beta sequences derived from roughly 180 million T cells. For the approximately 410 genotyped donors, 80% to 90% fell within the Caucasian-associated ancestry cluster.

Vbeta (60) and Jbeta (13) primers were used in the PCR. Profiling relied on immunoSEQ multiplex PCR, and the TCRdb table lists in-frame clones only, not all of them. This repertoire shows tens of thousands of clones, less than 80% found once; its top ten account for about 12%. The sample comprised PBMCs. This clonotype was sampled from a woman aged 40 to 49 in good health and CMV-seropositive.

The CDR3 DNA follows: TGTGCCAGCAGCCAACTAGCGGCCGAGACCCAGTACTTC. Residues: CASSQLAAETQYF. The gene calls are TRBV6-5 and TRBJ2-5; 8 bases fit TRBD2. This CDR3 has 13 residues. The junction had 5 bases not matched to a gene; V was cut back by 6 bases and J by 5 bases. Per the germline V gene, CDR1 is MNHEY and CDR2 is SVGAGI.